A single sample is the source of the 32 T cell receptor beta chains below, sequenced in a study of CXCR3-negative and CXCR3-positive naive CD8 T cells (dated by TCRdb to the late 2010s). Here is what the overall study found, with its caveats: TRB CDR3s from CXCR3-positive naive cells showed higher hydrophobicity (lower Kidera factor 4), lower energy, and higher strength and volume indices than CXCR3-negative naive cells.

Which antigens these TCRs recognize remains unknown. Sequencing took place on a NextSeq 550. The Human TCR Profiling Kit (MiLaboratory) was used to make UMI-labeled 5' RACE TRB cDNA libraries. The reads, reprocessed by TCRdb, yield one row per CDR3 protein sequence and no DNA. The sample's table covers around 63,000 distinct CDR3 sequences. Clones ranked in the top ten supply under 0.9% of the sample. Input material: naive CXCR3+ CD8+ T cells from blood. The sample's cell subset or site, from its label and the paper: CD45RO-CCR7+CD27+CD95- naive CD8+ T cells expressing CXCR3 (TNR3+). The receptors shown here come from a human donor in good health. Some clones in this sample may be carry-over from other donors' samples.

V is TRBV6-4 and J is TRBJ2-5; TCRdb's D call of TRBD1 is untestable without DNA. The CDR3 loop spans 13 amino acids. Per the germline V gene, CDR1 is MRHNA and CDR2 is SNTAGT. CDR3 in amino acids: CASSGDPGETQYF.

V usage is TRBV6-2 or TRBV6-3 and J usage is TRBJ2-7; there is no DNA to check the TCRdb D call of TRBD1. Per germline, CDR1 MNHEY and CDR2 SVGEGT. This CDR3 is 14 amino acids long. CDR3: CASSYVPISYEQYF.

CDR3 residues: CASSQDAGELFF. The gene calls are TRBV5-1 and TRBJ2-2. Germline loops: CDR1 SGHRS, CDR2 YFSETQ. CDR3 size: 12 residues.

The CDR3 loop is CAWNVEGPHYGYTF. This rearrangement joins TRBV30 to TRBJ1-2. The CDR3 consists of 14 residues. Germline CDR1 and CDR2: GTSNPN and SVGIG (reference sequence).

CDR3 sequence: CASSLEGISNQPQHF. The chain links TRBV7-9 to TRBJ1-5; no DNA is available, so the TRBD1 call from TCRdb remains unchecked. The CDR3 is 15 residues long. Germline V gene data show CDR1 as SEHNR and CDR2 as FQNEAQ (reference sequence).

This chain links TRBV10-3 with TRBJ2-7; TCRdb's assignment of TRBD1 cannot be checked, as there is no DNA. Germline V gene data show CDR1 as ENHRY and CDR2 as SYGVKD. This CDR3 has 14 amino acids. The CDR3 here is CAISPGESAYEQYF.

The chain links TRBV7-2 to TRBJ1-2. CDR1 and CDR2 from the germline V gene are SGHTA and FQGNSA. The CDR3 is 16 residues long. CDR3 sequence: CASSQNPGPWDYGYTF.

This sequence joins TRBV13 and TRBJ2-1; TCRdb selects TRBD1, and the lack of DNA leaves this call unchecked. The CDR3 consists of 11 residues. Germline V gene lookup returns CDR1 PRHDT and CDR2 FYEKMQ (reference sequence). The CDR3 here is CASSPREEQFF. Combining the CDR3 with reference TRBV13 and TRBJ2-1 gives the whole variable domain AAGVIQSPRHLIKEKRETATLKCYPIPRHDTVYWYQQGPGQDPQFLISFYEKMQSDKGSIPDRFSAQQFSDYHSELNMSSLELGDSALYFCASSPREEQFFGPGTRLTVL.

The V and J genes are TRBV20-1 and TRBJ2-2; checking the TCRdb D call of TRBD1 is not possible without DNA. Germline V gives CDR1 DFQATT, CDR2 SNEGSKA (reference sequence). There are 14 residues in the CDR3. The chain's CDR3 is CSAPGQENTGELFF.

This sequence joins TRBV20-1 and TRBJ1-2; TCRdb calls TRBD1, which cannot be checked without DNA. CDR1 DFQATT and CDR2 SNEGSKA come from the germline V gene (reference sequence). This CDR3 spans 14 amino acids. The CDR3 region is CSARDTGNVGGYTF.

The CDR3 spells CASSSRQGIPYGYTF. The genes are TRBV9 and TRBJ1-2; TCRdb's D call, TRBD1, is unchecked because there is no DNA. Germline-derived CDR1 and CDR2 are SGDLS and YYNGEE. The CDR3 is 15 amino acids.

This chain connects TRBV29-1 to TRBJ1-1; the TRBD1 assignment by TCRdb is unverifiable without DNA. Germline V gives CDR1 SQVTM, CDR2 ANQGSEA. This CDR3 is 13 amino acids long. The CDR3: CSVKAGQNTEAFF.

This CDR3 is CASSLLPGTAQETQYF. The chain uses TRBV7-2 and TRBJ2-5; TCRdb calls TRBD1, which cannot be checked without DNA. From germline, CDR1 is SGHTA and CDR2 FQGNSA. This CDR3 has 16 amino acids.

This rearrangement joins TRBV20-1 to TRBJ2-7; no DNA is available, so the TRBD1 call from TCRdb remains unchecked. The CDR3 loop spans 15 amino acids. Germline CDR1 DFQATT, CDR2 SNEGSKA (reference sequence). CDR3 residues: CSARDVGTQIYEQYF.

V gene TRBV28 combines with J gene TRBJ2-5; TCRdb's assignment of TRBD2 cannot be checked, as there is no DNA. Germline V lookup: CDR1 MDHEN, CDR2 SYDVKM. The CDR3 is 16 amino acids. Here the CDR3 reads CASSSIAGGYRETQYF.

This chain uses TRBV7-2 with TRBJ1-2; TCRdb designates TRBD1, a call that cannot be tested without DNA. This CDR3 comprises 15 residues. CDR1 and CDR2 (germline): SGHTA, FQGNSA. The CDR3 loop is CASSLGGAAPYGYTF.

The rearrangement uses TRBV19 and TRBJ1-1. The CDR3 loop spans 13 amino acids. Germline V CDR1 and CDR2: LNHDA, SQIVND (reference sequence). The CDR3 protein is CASSGIPNTEAFF.

This chain connects TRBV20-1 to TRBJ1-2; with no DNA, the TCRdb D assignment of TRBD1 cannot be verified. CDR3 length: 13 residues. The germline V gene has CDR1 DFQATT and CDR2 SNEGSKA (reference sequence). The CDR3 protein is CSARVGTVDGYTF.

The rearrangement links TRBV18 to TRBJ2-1; TCRdb returns TRBD2, unconfirmable since there is no DNA. CDR3 length equals 17 residues. The germline V gene encodes CDR1 KGHSH and CDR2 LQKENI. The CDR3 region is CASSPSLAGEQYNEQFF.

J is TRBJ2-1 and V is TRBV7-3; the D call from TCRdb, TRBD2, cannot be confirmed without DNA. Germline V CDR1 and CDR2: SGHTA, FQGTGA. This CDR3 is 17 amino acids long. Here the CDR3 reads CASSFGLAGGSYNEQFF.

The chain uses TRBV29-1 and TRBJ2-1; no DNA is available, so the TRBD2 call from TCRdb remains unchecked. The CDR3 consists of 19 residues. CDR1 SQVTM and CDR2 ANQGSEA come from the germline V gene. CDR3 sequence: CSVDGPSGGLSSSYNEQFF.

The CDR3 here is CSVEGQGEGYEQYF. The chain joins TRBV29-1 to TRBJ2-7; the TCRdb call, TRBD2, lacks DNA for checking. CDR3 length: 14 residues. Germline assignment: CDR1 SQVTM and CDR2 ANQGSEA.

The rearrangement links TRBV5-6 to TRBJ2-5; TCRdb reports TRBD2, a call that lacks DNA to check it against. There are 16 residues in the CDR3. CDR1 is SGHDT, CDR2 YYEEEE, per germline. The CDR3 reads CASSIWPGESGETQYF.

The chain links TRBV4-1 to TRBJ1-6; checking the TCRdb D call of TRBD1 is not possible without DNA. This CDR3 spans 15 amino acids. Germline V gene data show CDR1 as MGHRA and CDR2 as YSYEKL. The CDR3 here is CASSLRTDNNSPLHF.

V usage is TRBV10-3 and J usage is TRBJ2-1. There are 15 residues in the CDR3. Germline-derived CDR1 and CDR2 are ENHRY and SYGVKD. The CDR3 reads CAISLTGSSYNEQFF.

This chain joins TRBV12-3 or TRBV12-4 and TRBJ2-1; the D gene TCRdb calls, TRBD1, cannot be checked with no DNA. This CDR3 contains 15 residues. The CDR3 region is CASSGQAASYNEQFF.

The chain has TRBV12-3 or TRBV12-4 and TRBJ2-1; TCRdb's D call of TRBD1 is untestable without DNA. The CDR3 has 16 amino acids. The CDR3 loop reads CASSFGATSSYNEQFF.

This chain links TRBV12-3 or TRBV12-4 with TRBJ1-6; without DNA, the TCRdb call of TRBD1 cannot be checked. The length of the CDR3 is 13 residues. CDR3 sequence: CASIVEGNSPLHF.

The chain uses TRBV2 and TRBJ2-7; TCRdb proposes TRBD1, but this gene call is untestable without DNA. Germline V gives CDR1 SNHLY, CDR2 FYNNEI. The CDR3 sequence is 15 residues long. The CDR3 loop is CATTRGQGAGNEQYF.

The rearrangement uses TRBV5-6 and TRBJ1-1; TCRdb designates TRBD1, a call that cannot be tested without DNA. This CDR3 comprises 14 residues. Germline CDR1 is SGHDT and CDR2 is YYEEEE. CDR3 amino acids: CASSHRAWDTEAFF.

The CDR3 here is CASGSLFEQYF. This chain uses TRBV27 with TRBJ2-7. The germline V gene has CDR1 MNHEY and CDR2 SMNVEV (reference sequence). The CDR3 has 11 amino acids.

The CDR3 sequence: CASSLTRTEWGVGNQPQHF. The chain joins TRBV5-6 to TRBJ1-5. This CDR3 is 19 amino acids long. Germline V CDR1 and CDR2: SGHDT, YYEEEE. The full variable domain, with the rest looked up from reference TRBV5-6 and TRBJ1-5, is DAGVTQSPTHLIKTRGQQVTLRCSPKSGHDTVSWYQQALGQGPQFIFQYYEEEERQRGNFPDRFSGHQFPNYSSELNVNALLLGDSALYLCASSLTRTEWGVGNQPQHFGDGTRLSIL.